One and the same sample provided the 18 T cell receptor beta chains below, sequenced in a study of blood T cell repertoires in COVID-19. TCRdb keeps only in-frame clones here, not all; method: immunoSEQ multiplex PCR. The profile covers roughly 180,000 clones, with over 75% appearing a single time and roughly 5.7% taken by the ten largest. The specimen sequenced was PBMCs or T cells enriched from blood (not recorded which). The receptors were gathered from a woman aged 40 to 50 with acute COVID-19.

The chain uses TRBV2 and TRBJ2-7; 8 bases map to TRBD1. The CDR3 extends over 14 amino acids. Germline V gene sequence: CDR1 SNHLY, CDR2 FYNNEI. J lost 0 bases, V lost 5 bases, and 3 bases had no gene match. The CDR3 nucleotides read TGTGCCAGCAGTCGGACAGGGAGCTCCTACGAGCAGTACTTC. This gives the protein CASSRTGSSYEQYF.

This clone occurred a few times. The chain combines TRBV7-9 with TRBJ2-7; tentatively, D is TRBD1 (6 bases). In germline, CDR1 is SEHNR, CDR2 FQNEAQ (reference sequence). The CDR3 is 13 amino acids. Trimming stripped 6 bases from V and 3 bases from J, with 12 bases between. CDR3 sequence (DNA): TGTGCCAGCAGTAGACAGGAGATCTACGAGCAGTACTTC. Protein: CASSRQEIYEQYF. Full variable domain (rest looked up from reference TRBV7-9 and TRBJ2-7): DTGVSQNPRHKITKRGQNVTFRCDPISEHNRLYWYRQTLGQGPEFLTYFQNEAQLEKSRLLSDRFSAERPKGSFSTLEIQRTEQGDSAMYLCASSRQEIYEQYFGPGTRLTVT.

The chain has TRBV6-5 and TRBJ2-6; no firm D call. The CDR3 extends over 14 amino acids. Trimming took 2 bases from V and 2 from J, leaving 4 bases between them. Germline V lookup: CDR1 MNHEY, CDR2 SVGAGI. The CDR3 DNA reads TGTGCCAGCAGTTACGAGGCTGGGGCCAACGTCCTGACTTTC. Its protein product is CASSYEAGANVLTF.

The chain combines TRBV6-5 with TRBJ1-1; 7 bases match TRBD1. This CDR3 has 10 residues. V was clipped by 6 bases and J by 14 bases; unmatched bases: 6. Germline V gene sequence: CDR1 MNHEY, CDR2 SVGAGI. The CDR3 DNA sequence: TGTGCCAGCAGATACAGGGGCTCCTTCTTT. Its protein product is CASRYRGSFF.

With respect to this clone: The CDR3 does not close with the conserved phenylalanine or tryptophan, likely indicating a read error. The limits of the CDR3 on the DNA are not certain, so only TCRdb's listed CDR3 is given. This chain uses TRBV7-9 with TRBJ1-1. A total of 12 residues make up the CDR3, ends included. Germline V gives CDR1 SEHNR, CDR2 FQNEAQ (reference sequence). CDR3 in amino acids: CASSLEGGSIAS.

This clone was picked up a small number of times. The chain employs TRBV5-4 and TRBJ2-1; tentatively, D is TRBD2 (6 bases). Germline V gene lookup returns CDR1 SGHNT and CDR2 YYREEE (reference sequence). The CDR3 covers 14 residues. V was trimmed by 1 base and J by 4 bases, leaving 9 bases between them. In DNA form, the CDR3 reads TGTGCCAGCAGCTTGTCACTAGCTTACAATGAGCAGTTCTTC. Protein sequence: CASSLSLAYNEQFF. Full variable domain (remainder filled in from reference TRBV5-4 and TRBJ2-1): ETGVTQSPTHLIKTRGQQVTLRCSSQSGHNTVSWYQQALGQGPQFIFQYYREEENGRGNFPPRFSGLQFPNYSSELNVNALELDDSALYLCASSLSLAYNEQFFGPGTRLTVL.

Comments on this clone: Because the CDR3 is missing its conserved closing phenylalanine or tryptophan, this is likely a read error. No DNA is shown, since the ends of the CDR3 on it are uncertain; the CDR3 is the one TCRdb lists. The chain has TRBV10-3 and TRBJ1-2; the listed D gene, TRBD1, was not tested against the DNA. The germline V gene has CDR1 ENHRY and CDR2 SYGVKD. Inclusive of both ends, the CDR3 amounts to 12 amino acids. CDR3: CAISEDGVLRGL.

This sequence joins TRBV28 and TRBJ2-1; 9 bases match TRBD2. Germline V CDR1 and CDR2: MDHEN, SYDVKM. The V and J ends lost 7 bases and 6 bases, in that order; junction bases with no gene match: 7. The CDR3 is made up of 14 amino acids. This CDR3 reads CASTQGGRGNEQFF. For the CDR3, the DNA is TGTGCCAGCACCCAGGGCGGGAGGGGCAATGAGCAGTTCTTC.

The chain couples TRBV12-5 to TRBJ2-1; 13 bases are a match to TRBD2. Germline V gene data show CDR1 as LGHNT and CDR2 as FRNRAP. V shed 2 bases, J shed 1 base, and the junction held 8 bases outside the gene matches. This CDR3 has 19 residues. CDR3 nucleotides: TGTGCTAGTGGTTTGAAAGGACTAGCGGGAGAGGCTTCCTACAATGAGCAGTTCTTC. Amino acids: CASGLKGLAGEASYNEQFF.

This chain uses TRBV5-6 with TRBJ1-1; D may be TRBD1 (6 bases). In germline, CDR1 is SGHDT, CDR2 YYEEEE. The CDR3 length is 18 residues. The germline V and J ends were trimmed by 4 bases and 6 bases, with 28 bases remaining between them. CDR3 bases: TGTGCCAGCAGCCCCCCTAGCGGGGGGGCGGGGGGTTTCTCTGAAGCTTTCTTT. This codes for CASSPPSGGAGGFSEAFF. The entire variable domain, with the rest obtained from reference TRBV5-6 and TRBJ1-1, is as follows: DAGVTQSPTHLIKTRGQQVTLRCSPKSGHDTVSWYQQALGQGPQFIFQYYEEEERQRGNFPDRFSGHQFPNYSSELNVNALLLGDSALYLCASSPPSGGAGGFSEAFFGQGTRLTVV.

CDR3 DNA: TGTGCCTGGAGTGTGGCGGGGACAGGAGCTTTCTTT. It encodes CAWSVAGTGAFF. The J gene is TRBJ1-1, the V gene TRBV30, with 8 bases that match TRBD1. The CDR3 extends over 12 amino acids. V lost 0 bases to trimming and J lost 10 bases; unmatched junction nucleotides: 4. Germline CDR1 reads GTSNPN; CDR2 reads SVGIG (reference sequence).

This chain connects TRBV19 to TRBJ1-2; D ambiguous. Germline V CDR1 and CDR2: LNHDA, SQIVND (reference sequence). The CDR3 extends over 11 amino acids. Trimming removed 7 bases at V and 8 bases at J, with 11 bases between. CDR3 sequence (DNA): TGTGCCAGTAACGGCGAGGAGGGCTACACCTTC. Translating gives CASNGEEGYTF.

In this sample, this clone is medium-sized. CDR3 sequence: CASRDGAGEQYF. The CDR3 coding sequence is TGTGCCAGCAGGGACGGGGCGGGGGAGCAGTACTTC. This chain links TRBV6-5 with TRBJ2-7; maybe TRBD2 (6 bases). Per the germline V gene, CDR1 is MNHEY and CDR2 is SVGAGI. The CDR3 totals 12 residues. Trimming cost V 6 bases and J 7 bases, with 13 bases left between them.

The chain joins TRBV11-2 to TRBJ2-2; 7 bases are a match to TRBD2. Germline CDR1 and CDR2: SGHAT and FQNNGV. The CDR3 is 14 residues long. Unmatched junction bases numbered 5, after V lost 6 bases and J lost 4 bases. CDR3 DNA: TGTGCCAGCAGACCGGGGAGGGTCACCGGGGAGCTGTTTTTT. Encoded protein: CASRPGRVTGELFF.

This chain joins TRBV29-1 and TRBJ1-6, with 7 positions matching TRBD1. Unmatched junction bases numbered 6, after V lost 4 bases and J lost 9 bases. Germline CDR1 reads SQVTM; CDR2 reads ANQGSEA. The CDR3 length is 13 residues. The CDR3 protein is CSVGEGAGSPLHF. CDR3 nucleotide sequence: TGCAGCGTTGGTGAGGGGGCGGGTTCACCCCTCCACTTT.

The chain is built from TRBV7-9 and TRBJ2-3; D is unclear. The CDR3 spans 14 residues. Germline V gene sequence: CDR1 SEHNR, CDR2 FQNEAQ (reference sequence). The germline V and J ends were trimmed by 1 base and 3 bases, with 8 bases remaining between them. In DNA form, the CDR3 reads TGTGCCAGCAGCTTAGTACCCAGAACAGATACGCAGTATTTT. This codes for CASSLVPRTDTQYF.

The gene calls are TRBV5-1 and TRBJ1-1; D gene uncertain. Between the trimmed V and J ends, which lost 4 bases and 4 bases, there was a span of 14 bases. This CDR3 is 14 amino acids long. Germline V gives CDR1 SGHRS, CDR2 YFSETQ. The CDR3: CASSPTGVPTEAFF. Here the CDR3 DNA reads TGCGCCAGCAGCCCGACGGGAGTACCCACTGAAGCTTTCTTT.

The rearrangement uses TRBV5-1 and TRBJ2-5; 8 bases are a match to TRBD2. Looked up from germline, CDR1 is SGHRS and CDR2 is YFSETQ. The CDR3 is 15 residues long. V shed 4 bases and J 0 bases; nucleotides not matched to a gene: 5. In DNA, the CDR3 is TGCGCCAGCAGCGTATTACTAGCGGACCAAGAGACCCAGTACTTC. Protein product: CASSVLLADQETQYF.